This T cell receptor beta chain appears in the sequencing data of a study of shared clonotypes between healthy human individuals. Background on the study: Contributing individuals were a couple of females and three males aged 18 to 49.

At the deep level, the assay was run. TCRdb keeps only in-frame clones here, not all; method: immunoSEQ multiplex PCR. The table has 550,000 to 850,000 clones, less than 85% seen once. On this clone: Its antigen is not known.

Per the germline V gene, CDR1 is MDHEN and CDR2 is SYDVKM. The CDR3 is 16 residues long. Losses at the gene ends were 4 bases for V and 5 bases for J; bases not matched to a gene: 9. Findings and limits, study-wide: Naive subsets, compared against memory subsets, generally had larger estimated richness values.

The chain recombines TRBV28 with TRBJ2-1; 9 nucleotides agree with TRBD2. This TCR was recovered from a woman aged 30 to 39 in good health. The sample taken for sequencing was memory CD4+ T cells sorted from blood. Stated subset: CD45RA-negative fraction. The CDR3 sequence is CASSSPPGLAHNEQFF. The CDR3 nucleotides are TGTGCCAGCAGTTCCCCCCCGGGACTAGCCCACAATGAGCAGTTCTTC.